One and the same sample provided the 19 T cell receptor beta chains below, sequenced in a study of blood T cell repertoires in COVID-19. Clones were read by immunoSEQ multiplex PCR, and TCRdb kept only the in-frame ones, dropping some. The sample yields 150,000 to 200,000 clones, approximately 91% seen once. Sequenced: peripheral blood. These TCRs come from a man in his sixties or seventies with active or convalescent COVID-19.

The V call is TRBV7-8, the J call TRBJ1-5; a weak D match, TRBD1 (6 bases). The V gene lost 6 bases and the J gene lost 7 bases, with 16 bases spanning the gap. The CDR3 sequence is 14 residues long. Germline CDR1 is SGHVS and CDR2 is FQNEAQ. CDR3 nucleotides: TGTGCCAGCAGTCTCTCAGGGGCAAGGCAGCCCCAGCATTTT. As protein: CASSLSGARQPQHF.

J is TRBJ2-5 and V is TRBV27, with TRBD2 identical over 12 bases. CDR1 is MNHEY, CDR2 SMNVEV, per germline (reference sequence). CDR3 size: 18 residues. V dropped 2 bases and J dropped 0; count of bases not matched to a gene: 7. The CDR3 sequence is CASSLVASGGANQETQYF. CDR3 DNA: TGTGCCAGCAGTTTAGTGGCTAGCGGGGGGGCTAACCAAGAGACCCAGTACTTC.

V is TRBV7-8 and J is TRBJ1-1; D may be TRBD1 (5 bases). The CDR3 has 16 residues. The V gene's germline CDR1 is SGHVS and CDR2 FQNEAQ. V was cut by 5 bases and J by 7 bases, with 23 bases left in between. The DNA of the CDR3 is TGTGCCAGCAGCCCGCGGCAGGGTTGGATTTTTGATGAAGCTTTCTTT. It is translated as CASSPRQGWIFDEAFF.

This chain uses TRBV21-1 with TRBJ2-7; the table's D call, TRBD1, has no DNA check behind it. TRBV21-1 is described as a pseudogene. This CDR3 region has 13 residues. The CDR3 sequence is CASINDRGDEQYF. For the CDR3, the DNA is TGTGCCAGCATTAACGACAGGGGTGACGAGCAGTACTTC.

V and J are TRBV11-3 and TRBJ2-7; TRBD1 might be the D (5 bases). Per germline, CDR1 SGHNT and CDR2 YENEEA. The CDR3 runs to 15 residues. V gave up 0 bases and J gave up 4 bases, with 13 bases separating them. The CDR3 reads CASSLESDSKYEQYF. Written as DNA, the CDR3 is TGTGCCAGCAGCTTAGAGAGCGACAGTAAATACGAGCAGTACTTC.

The CDR3 region has the DNA TGTGCCAGCAGCCCCGGACAGGTGGTTGAGACCCAGTACTTC. Protein sequence: CASSPGQVVETQYF. V and J are TRBV9 and TRBJ2-5, with 7 bases aligning to TRBD1. The J segment lost 5 bases and the V segment lost 4 bases, leaving 8 bases of the junction unmatched. The CDR3 is 14 amino acids. Germline V CDR1 and CDR2: SGDLS, YYNGEE.

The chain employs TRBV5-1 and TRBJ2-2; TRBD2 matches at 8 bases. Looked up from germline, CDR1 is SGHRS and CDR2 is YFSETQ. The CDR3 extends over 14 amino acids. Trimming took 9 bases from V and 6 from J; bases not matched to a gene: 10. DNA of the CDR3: TGCGCCACCCAAGCGGGGGCGGGACCCGGGGAGCTGTTTTTT. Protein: CATQAGAGPGELFF.

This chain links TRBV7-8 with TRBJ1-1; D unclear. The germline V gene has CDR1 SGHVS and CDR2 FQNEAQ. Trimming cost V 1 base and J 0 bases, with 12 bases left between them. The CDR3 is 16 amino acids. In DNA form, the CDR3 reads TGTGCCAGCAGCTTAGTTAGTACGGGGATGAACACTGAAGCTTTCTTT. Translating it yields CASSLVSTGMNTEAFF.

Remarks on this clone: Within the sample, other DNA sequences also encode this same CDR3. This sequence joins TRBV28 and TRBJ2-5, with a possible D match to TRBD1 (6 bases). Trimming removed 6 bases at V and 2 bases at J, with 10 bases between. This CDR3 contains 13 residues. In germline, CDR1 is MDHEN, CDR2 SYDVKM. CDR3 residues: CASSSGQQETQYF. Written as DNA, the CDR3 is TGTGCCAGCAGCTCAGGACAGCAAGAGACCCAGTACTTC.

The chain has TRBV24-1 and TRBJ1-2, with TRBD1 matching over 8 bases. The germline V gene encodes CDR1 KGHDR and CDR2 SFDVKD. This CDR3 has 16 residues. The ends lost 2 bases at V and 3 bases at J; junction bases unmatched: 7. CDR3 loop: CATSDSGQGLYYGYTF. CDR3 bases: TGTGCCACCAGTGATTCAGGACAGGGACTATACTATGGCTACACCTTC.

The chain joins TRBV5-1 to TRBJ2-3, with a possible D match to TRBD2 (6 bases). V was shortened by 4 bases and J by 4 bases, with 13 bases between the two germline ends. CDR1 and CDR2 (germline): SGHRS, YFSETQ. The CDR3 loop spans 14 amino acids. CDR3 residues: CASSGRGDSDTQYF. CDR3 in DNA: TGCGCCAGCAGCGGTCGCGGGGATTCAGATACGCAGTATTTT. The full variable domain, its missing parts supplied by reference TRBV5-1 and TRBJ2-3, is KAGVTQTPRYLIKTRGQQVTLSCSPISGHRSVSWYQQTPGQGLQFLFEYFSETQRNKGNFPGRFSGRQFSNSRSEMNVSTLELGDSALYLCASSGRGDSDTQYFGPGTRLTVL.

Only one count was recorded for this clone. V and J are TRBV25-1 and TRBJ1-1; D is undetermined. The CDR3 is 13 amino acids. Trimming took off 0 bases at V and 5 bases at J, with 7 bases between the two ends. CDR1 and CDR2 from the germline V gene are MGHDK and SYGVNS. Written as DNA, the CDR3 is TGTGCCAGCAGTGAATATCCGGGAACTGAAGCTTTCTTT. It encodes CASSEYPGTEAFF.

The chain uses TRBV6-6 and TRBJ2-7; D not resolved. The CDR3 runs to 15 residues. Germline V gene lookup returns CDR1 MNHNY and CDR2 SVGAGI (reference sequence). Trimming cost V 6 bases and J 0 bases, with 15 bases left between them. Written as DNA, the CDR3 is TGTGCCAGCAGGTATCACAATCAGGCCTCCTACGAGCAGTACTTC. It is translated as CASRYHNQASYEQYF.

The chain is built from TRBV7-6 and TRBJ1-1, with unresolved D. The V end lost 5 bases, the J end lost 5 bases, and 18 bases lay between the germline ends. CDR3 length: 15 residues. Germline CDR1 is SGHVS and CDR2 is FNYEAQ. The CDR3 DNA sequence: TGTGCCAGCAGCCCAGAATTCGTAAGAGGGACTGAAGCTTTCTTT. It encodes CASSPEFVRGTEAFF.

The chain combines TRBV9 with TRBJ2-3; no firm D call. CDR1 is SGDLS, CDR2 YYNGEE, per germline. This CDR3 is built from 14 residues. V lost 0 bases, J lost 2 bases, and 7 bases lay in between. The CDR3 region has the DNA TGTGCCAGCAGCGTAGTAGCCACCACAGATACGCAGTATTTT. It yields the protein CASSVVATTDTQYF.

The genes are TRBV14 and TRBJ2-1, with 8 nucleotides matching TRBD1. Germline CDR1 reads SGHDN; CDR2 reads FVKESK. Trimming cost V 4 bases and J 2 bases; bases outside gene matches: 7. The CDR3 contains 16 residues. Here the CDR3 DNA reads TGTGCCAGCAGCCTAAGGACAGGGTACACCTACAATGAGCAGTTCTTC. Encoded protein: CASSLRTGYTYNEQFF.

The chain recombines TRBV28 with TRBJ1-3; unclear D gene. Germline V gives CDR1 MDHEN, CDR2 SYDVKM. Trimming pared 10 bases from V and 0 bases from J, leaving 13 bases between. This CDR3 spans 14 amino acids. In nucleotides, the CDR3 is TGTGCCACCGCCGGGGTCCCCTCTGGAAACACCATATATTTT. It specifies CATAGVPSGNTIYF.

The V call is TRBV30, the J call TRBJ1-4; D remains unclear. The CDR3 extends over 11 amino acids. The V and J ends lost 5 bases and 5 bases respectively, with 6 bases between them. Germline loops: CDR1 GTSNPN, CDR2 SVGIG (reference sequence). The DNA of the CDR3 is TGTGCCTGGGGGAGAAATGAAAAACTGTTTTTT. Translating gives CAWGRNEKLFF.

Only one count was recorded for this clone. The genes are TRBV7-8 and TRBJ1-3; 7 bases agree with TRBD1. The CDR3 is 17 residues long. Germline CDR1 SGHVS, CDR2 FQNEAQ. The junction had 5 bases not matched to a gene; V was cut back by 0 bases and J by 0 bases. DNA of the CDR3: TGTGCCAGCAGCTTAGCGGGACAGATTCTCTCTGGAAACACCATATATTTT. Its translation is CASSLAGQILSGNTIYF.